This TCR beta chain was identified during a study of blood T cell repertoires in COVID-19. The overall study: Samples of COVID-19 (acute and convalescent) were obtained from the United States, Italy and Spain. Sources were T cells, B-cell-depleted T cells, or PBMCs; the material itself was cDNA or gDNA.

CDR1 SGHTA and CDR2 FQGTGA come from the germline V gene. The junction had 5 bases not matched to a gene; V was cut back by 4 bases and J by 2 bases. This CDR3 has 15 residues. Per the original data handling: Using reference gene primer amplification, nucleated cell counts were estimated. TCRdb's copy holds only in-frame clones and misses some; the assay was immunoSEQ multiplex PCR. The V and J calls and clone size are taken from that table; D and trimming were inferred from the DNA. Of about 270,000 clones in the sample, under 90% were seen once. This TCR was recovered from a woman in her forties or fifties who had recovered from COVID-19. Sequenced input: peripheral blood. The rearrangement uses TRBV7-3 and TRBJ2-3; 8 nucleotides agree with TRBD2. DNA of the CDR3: TGTGCCAGCAGCTCACTAGCGGACTACACAGATACGCAGTATTTT. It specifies CASSSLADYTDTQYF.